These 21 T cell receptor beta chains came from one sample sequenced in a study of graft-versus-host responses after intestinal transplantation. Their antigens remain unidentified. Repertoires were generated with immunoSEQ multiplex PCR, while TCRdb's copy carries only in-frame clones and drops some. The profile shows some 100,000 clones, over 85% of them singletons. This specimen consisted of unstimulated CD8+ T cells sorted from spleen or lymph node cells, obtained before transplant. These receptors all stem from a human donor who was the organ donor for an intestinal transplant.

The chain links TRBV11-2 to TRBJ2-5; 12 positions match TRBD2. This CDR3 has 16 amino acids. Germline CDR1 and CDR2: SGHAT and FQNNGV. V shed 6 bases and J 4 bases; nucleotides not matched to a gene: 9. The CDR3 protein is CASSLRTSGISETQYF. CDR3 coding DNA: TGTGCCAGCAGTCTTCGGACTAGCGGGATTTCAGAGACCCAGTACTTC.

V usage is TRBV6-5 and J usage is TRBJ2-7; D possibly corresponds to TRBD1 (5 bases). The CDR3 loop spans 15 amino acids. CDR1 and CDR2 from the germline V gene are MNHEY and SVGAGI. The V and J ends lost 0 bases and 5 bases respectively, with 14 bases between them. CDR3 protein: CASSYSGRVSDEQYF. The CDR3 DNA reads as TGTGCCAGCAGTTACTCGGGCAGGGTTTCTGACGAGCAGTACTTC.

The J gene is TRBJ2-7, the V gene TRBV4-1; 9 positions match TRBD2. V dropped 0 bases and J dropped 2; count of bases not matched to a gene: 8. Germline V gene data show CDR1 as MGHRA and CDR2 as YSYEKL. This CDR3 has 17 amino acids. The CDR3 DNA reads TGCGCCAGCAGCCAAGATCGTTCTAGCGGGGCGACCTACGAGCAGTACTTC. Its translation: CASSQDRSSGATYEQYF.

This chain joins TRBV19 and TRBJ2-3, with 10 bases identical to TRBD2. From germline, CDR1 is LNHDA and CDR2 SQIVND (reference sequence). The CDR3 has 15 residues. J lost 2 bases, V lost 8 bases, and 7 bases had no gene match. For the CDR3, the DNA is TGTGCCAGTTCGGAAGGGACTAGCGCCACAGATACGCAGTATTTT. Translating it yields CASSEGTSATDTQYF.

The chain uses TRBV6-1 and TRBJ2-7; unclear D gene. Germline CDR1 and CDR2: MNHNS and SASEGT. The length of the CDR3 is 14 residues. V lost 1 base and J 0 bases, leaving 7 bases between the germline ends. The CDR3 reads CASSEVFSSYEQYF. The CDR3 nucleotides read TGTGCCAGCAGTGAAGTATTTAGCTCCTACGAGCAGTACTTC.

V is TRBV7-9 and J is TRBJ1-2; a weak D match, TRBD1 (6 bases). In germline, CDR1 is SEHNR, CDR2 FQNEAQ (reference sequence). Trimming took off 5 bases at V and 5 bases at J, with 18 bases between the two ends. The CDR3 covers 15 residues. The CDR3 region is CASSPTAGDRYGYTF. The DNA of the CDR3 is TGTGCCAGCAGCCCCACCGCAGGGGATCGGTATGGCTACACCTTC.

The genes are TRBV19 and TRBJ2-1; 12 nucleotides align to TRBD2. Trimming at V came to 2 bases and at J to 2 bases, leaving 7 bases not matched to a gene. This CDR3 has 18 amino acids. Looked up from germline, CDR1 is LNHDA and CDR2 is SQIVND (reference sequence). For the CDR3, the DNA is TGTGCCAGTAGTATACCCCAGACTAGCGGGGGAACCTACAATGAGCAGTTCTTC. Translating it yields CASSIPQTSGGTYNEQFF.

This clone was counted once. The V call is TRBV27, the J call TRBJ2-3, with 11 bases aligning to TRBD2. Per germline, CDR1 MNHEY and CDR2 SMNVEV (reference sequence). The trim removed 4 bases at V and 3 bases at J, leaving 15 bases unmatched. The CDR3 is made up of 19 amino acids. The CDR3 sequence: CASSSTYKLAGGATDTQYF. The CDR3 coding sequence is TGTGCCAGCAGTTCTACCTACAAGCTAGCGGGAGGTGCGACAGATACGCAGTATTTT.

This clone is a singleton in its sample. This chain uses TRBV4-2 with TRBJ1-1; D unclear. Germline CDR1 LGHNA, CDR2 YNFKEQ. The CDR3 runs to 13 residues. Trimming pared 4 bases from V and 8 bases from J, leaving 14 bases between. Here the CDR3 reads CASSPPQLAEAFF. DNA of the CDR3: TGTGCCAGCAGCCCCCCCCAGTTGGCCGAAGCTTTCTTT.

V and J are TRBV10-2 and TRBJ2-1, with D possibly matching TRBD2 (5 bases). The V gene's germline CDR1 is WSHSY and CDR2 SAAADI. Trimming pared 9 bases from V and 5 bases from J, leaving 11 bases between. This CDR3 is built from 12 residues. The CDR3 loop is CASQHGDNEQFF. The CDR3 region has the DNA TGCGCCAGTCAACACGGGGACAATGAGCAGTTCTTC.

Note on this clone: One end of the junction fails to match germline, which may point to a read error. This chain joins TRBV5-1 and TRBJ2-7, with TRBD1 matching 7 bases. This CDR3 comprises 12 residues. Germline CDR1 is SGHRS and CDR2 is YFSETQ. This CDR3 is CASRDRSYEQYF. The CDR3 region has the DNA TGTGCCAGCAGGGACAGATCCTACGAGCAGTACTTC.

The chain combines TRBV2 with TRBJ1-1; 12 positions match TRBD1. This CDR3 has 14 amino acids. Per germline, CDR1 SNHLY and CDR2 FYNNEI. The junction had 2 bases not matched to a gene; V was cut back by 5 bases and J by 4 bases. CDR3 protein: CASSWGQGATEAFF. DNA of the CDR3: TGTGCCAGCAGTTGGGGACAGGGGGCCACTGAAGCTTTCTTT.

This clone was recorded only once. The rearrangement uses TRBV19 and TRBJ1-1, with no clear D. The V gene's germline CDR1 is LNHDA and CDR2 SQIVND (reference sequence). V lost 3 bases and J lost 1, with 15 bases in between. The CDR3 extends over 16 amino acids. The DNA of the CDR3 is TGTGCCAGTAGTATGTGGGTAGGAGAGCGGAACACTGAAGCTTTCTTT. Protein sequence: CASSMWVGERNTEAFF. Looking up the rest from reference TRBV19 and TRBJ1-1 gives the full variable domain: DGGITQSPKYLFRKEGQNVTLSCEQNLNHDAMYWYRQDPGQGLRLIYYSQIVNDFQKGDIAEGYSVSREKKESFPLTVTSAQKNPTAFYLCASSMWVGERNTEAFFGQGTRLTVV.

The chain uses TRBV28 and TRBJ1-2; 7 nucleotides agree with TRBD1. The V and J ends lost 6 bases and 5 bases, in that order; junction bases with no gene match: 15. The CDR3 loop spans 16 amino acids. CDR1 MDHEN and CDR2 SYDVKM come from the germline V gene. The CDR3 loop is CASSPRPGQTPYGYTF. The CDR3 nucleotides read TGTGCCAGCAGCCCCCGACCGGGACAGACACCTTATGGCTACACCTTC.

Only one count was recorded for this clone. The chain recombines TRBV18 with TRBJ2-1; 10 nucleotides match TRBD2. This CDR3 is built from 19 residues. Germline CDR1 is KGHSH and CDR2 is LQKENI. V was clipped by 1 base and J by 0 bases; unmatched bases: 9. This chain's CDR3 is CASSPQLAGQTLSYNEQFF. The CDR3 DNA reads TGTGCCAGCTCACCACAACTAGCGGGACAGACCCTCTCCTACAATGAGCAGTTCTTC.

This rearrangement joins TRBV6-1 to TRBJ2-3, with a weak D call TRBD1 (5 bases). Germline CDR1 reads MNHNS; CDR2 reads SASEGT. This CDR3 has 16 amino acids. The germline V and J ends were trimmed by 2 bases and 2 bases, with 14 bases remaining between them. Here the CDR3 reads CASSEQGPKFTDTQYF. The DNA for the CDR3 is TGTGCCAGCAGTGAACAGGGTCCCAAGTTCACAGATACGCAGTATTTT.

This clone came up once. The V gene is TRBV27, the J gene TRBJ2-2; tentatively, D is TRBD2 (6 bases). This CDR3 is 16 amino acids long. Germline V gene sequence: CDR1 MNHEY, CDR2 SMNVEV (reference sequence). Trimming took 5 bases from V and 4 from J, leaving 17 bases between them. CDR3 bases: TGTGCCAGCAGTGCCTCTAACCGGGGACTCACCGGGGAGCTGTTTTTT. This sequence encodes CASSASNRGLTGELFF.

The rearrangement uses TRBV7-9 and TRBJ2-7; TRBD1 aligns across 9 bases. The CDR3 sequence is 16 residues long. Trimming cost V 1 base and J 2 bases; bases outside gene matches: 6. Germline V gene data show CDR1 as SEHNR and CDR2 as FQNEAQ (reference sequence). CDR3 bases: TGTGCCAGCAGCTTAGTCTCCGGGACAGGGCCCTACGAGCAGTACTTC. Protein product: CASSLVSGTGPYEQYF.

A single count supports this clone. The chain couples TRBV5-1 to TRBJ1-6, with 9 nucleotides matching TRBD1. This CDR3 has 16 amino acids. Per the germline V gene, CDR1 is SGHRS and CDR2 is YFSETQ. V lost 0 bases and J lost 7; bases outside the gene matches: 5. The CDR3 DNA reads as TGCGCCAGCAGCTTGGGAGGACAGGGGACCAATTCACCCCTCCACTTT. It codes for CASSLGGQGTNSPLHF.

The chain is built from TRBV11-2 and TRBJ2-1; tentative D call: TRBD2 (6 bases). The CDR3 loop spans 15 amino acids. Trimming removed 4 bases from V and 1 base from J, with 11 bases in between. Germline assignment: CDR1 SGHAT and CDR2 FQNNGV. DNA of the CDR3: TGTGCCAGCAGCTCCTATGGGACTTCCTACAATGAGCAGTTCTTC. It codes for CASSSYGTSYNEQFF.

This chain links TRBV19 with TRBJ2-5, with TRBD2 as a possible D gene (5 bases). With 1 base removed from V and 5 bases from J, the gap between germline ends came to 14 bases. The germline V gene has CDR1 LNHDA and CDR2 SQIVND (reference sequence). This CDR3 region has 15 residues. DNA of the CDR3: TGTGCCAGTAGTATAGGCGGTACTAGTTCCGAGACCCAGTACTTC. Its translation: CASSIGGTSSETQYF.